This TCR beta chain is from a study of cytomegalovirus exposure and HLA in healthy donors. Findings and caveats of the study: When analyzed later, the rates of TCR association showed variation by HLA locus, with DRB1 the most and HLA-C the fewest.

Donors had nominal health at sampling but likely had unrecorded immune exposures. CDR1 is GTSNPN, CDR2 SVGIG, per germline (reference sequence). The CDR3 is 12 amino acids. The V gene lost 4 bases and the J gene lost 4 bases, with 11 bases spanning the gap. The PCR ran on 60 Vbeta and 13 Jbeta primers. Sequencing used immunoSEQ multiplex PCR; TCRdb keeps in-frame clones, though not all of them. Of 120,000 to 150,000 clones detected, around 75% appear once; the ten largest clones hold less than 1.5%. About this clone itself: Its antigen is not known.

The chain has TRBV30 and TRBJ2-7, with a tentative D call TRBD2 (5 bases). This sequence originates from a female donor in good health and CMV-seronegative. Sequencing input: PBMCs. CDR3 amino acids: CAWNPGGYEQYF. The CDR3 DNA follows: TGTGCCTGGAACCCAGGCGGGTACGAGCAGTACTTC. Based on the CDR3 plus reference TRBV30 and TRBJ2-7, the full variable domain is SQTIHQWPATLVQPVGSPLSLECTVEGTSNPNLYWYRQAAGRGLQLLFYSVGIGQISSEVPQNLSASRPQDRQFILSSKKLLLSDSGFYLCAWNPGGYEQYFGPGTRLTVT.